Below, 9 T cell receptor beta chains from the same sample are listed, as sequenced in a study of blood T cell repertoires in COVID-19. The method was immunoSEQ multiplex PCR; TCRdb's version includes in-frame clones alone and lacks a portion of them. The sample lists under 200,000 clones; 87% were seen once. Material for sequencing was peripheral blood. The receptors stem from a man in his sixties with active or convalescent COVID-19.

The rearrangement uses TRBV19 and TRBJ2-7; the match to TRBD1 covers 9 bases. V was clipped by 4 bases and J by 3 bases; unmatched bases: 4. Germline CDR1 LNHDA, CDR2 SQIVND (reference sequence). The CDR3 length is 14 residues. CDR3 DNA: TGTGCCAGTAGTAGGGGACAGGGAATCTACGAGCAGTACTTC. The encoded protein is CASSRGQGIYEQYF.

V and J are TRBV24-1 and TRBJ1-1; TRBD1 might be the D (5 bases). The CDR3 consists of 13 residues. Trimming shortened V by 5 bases and J by 5 bases, and 11 bases separated the two germline ends. The germline V gene encodes CDR1 KGHDR and CDR2 SFDVKD. The CDR3 DNA reads as TGTGCCACCAGTGTCCAGGGAGGAACTGAAGCTTTCTTT. Translating it yields CATSVQGGTEAFF.

This clone was detected a few times. The V gene is TRBV5-6, the J gene TRBJ2-1, with 13 bases that match TRBD2. Per germline, CDR1 SGHDT and CDR2 YYEEEE. The CDR3 covers 18 residues. V was clipped by 0 bases and J by 5 bases; unmatched bases: 8. CDR3: CASSLELAGGLPHNEQFF. The CDR3 coding sequence is TGTGCCAGCAGCTTGGAACTAGCGGGGGGGCTTCCCCACAATGAGCAGTTCTTC.

This clone was counted once. The chain is built from TRBV6-6 and TRBJ1-1, with TRBD1 as a possible D gene (6 bases). V was trimmed by 6 bases and J by 4 bases, leaving 18 bases between them. Germline V gene lookup returns CDR1 MNHNY and CDR2 SVGAGI (reference sequence). This CDR3 has 15 residues. CDR3 DNA sequence: TGTGCCAGCAGACCAACAGCAGGGGCGGGCACTGAAGCTTTCTTT. It translates to CASRPTAGAGTEAFF.

The rearrangement links TRBV4-2 to TRBJ2-3; D remains unclear. CDR3 length: 15 residues. The V end lost 0 bases, the J end lost 1 base, and 8 bases lay between the germline ends. Looked up from germline, CDR1 is LGHNA and CDR2 is YNFKEQ. As DNA, the CDR3 is TGTGCCAGCAGCCAAGAAAAGCTTCGCACAGATACGCAGTATTTT. It encodes CASSQEKLRTDTQYF.

This chain links TRBV7-9 with TRBJ2-3, with TRBD1 identical over 10 bases. The CDR3 covers 14 residues. CDR1 SEHNR and CDR2 FQNEAQ come from the germline V gene (reference sequence). V lost 1 base and J lost 7; bases outside the gene matches: 2. CDR3 coding DNA: TGTGCCAGCAGCTTAGGGGACAGGGGACATACGCAGTATTTT. Translation: CASSLGDRGHTQYF.

The V and J genes are TRBV18 and TRBJ2-5; 8 bases line up with TRBD1. Germline-derived CDR1 and CDR2 are KGHSH and LQKENI. Unmatched junction bases numbered 4, after V lost 3 bases and J lost 1 base. CDR3 length: 15 residues. The CDR3 protein is CASSPGTGPQETQYF. For the CDR3, the DNA is TGTGCCAGCTCACCGGGGACAGGACCCCAAGAGACCCAGTACTTC. Supplemented by reference TRBV18 and TRBJ2-5, the full variable domain reads NAGVMQNPRHLVRRRGQEARLRCSPMKGHSHVYWYRQLPEEGLKFMVYLQKENIIDESGMPKERFSAEFPKEGPSILRIQQVVRGDSAAYFCASSPGTGPQETQYFGPGTRLLVL.

V gene TRBV5-1 combines with J gene TRBJ2-5; possibly TRBD2 for D (7 bases). CDR3 length: 15 residues. Germline CDR1 reads SGHRS; CDR2 reads YFSETQ. The germline V and J ends were trimmed by 4 bases and 7 bases, with 20 bases remaining between them. DNA for the CDR3: TGCGCCAGCAGCATCCAGAGCGAGGGAGGGGGGACCCAGTACTTC. This sequence encodes CASSIQSEGGGTQYF. The whole variable domain, remainder taken from reference TRBV5-1 and TRBJ2-5, is KAGVTQTPRYLIKTRGQQVTLSCSPISGHRSVSWYQQTPGQGLQFLFEYFSETQRNKGNFPGRFSGRQFSNSRSEMNVSTLELGDSALYLCASSIQSEGGGTQYFGPGTRLLVL.

This chain links TRBV13 with TRBJ2-6; maybe TRBD2 (6 bases). This CDR3 region has 15 residues. V was clipped by 7 bases and J by 2 bases, with 12 bases between them. CDR1 and CDR2 (germline): PRHDT, FYEKMQ (reference sequence). DNA of the CDR3: TGTGCCAGCAACCTGGGGGGAACTGGGGCCAACGTCCTGACTTTC. This translates into CASNLGGTGANVLTF.